This entry features one T cell receptor beta chain sequence. Its antigen target is currently unknown. Qualities for individual bases were not recorded, and no much larger clone is one base off. The record originates from a study (dated by TCRdb to 2016 to 2017). Context from the whole study: The origins of HIV persistence were investigated in individuals who naturally controlled HIV infection.

From the germline V gene, CDR1 is SQVTM and CDR2 is ANQGSEA. Including cysteine and phenylalanine, the CDR3 has 14 amino acids. CDR3 DNA only is kept here, 42 bases in frame from base 1. The V and J ends are trimmed by 1 base and 0 bases, leaving 7 bases between them. The receptor library was made with 5' RACE. For sequencing, an Illumina HiSeq 2000 was employed. The public reads were quality trimmed at Q25 with fastp and then assembled into clones with MiXCR by TCRdb, keeping productive beta chains. Rows matching on CDR3 protein sequence are summarized as one entry with the most common DNA and genes. Here the sample has about 840 distinct CDR3 sequences; roughly 9.8% occur a single time. 20% to 30% of the sample belongs to the ten largest clones.

The sequenced material came from total memory T cells from blood PBMCs. Explained via the paper, the cell subset or site label denotes: transitional memory CD4+ T cells. The receptor was isolated from a male donor with HIV. In this chain, TRBV29-1 is recombined with TRBJ2-1, and the D gene may be TRBD2, 5 bases matching. CDR3 reads: CSVEVGSSYNEQFF. The DNA sequence is as follows: TGCAGCGTTGAAGTAGGGAGCTCCTACAATGAGCAGTTCTTC.